The source of this T cell receptor beta chain is a study of breast tumors, draining lymph nodes, adjacent tissues. The CDR3 consists of 14 residues. The V segment lost 4 bases and the J segment 6 bases; nucleotides outside the gene matches: 4. Germline-derived CDR1 and CDR2 are LGHNT and FRNRAP. Axillary draining lymph nodes of breast cancer patients supplied the node samples. In this sample, this clonotype turned up once. This may come from a read error, since a much larger clone is one base off. TCRdb fed the multiplex PCR reads into MiXCR, producing one record per CDR3 protein. The sample consists of about 270,000 distinct CDR3 sequences, under 35% of them appearing once.

Specimen: axillary lymph node tissue. This receptor was identified in a female donor with breast cancer. Some clones in this sample may be carry-over from other donors' samples. V is TRBV12-5 and J is TRBJ2-1; 9 bases are a match to TRBD2. In DNA form, the CDR3 reads TGTGCTAGTGGTTGGGGGACTAGCCTCAATGAGCAGTTCTTC. It specifies CASGWGTSLNEQFF.